This T cell receptor (beta chain) emerged from a study of identical twins. This clonotype was seen repeatedly, ten times or more. Its antigen remains unidentified. The germline CDR1 and CDR2 sequences are DFQATT and SNEGSKA (reference sequence). This CDR3 comprises 13 residues. Trimming pared 1 base from V and 4 bases from J, leaving 8 bases between. cDNA molecules carried unique molecular identifiers, and template switching added a universal primer site. TCRdb re-called the 5' RACE reads through MiXCR, storing one row per CDR3 protein. The sample holds roughly 570,000 distinct CDR3 sequences, 9% to 10% seen once. General observations from the study: Fewer insertions marked abundant cord blood beta clonotypes; young adult naive trended weakly, memory not at all. Beta out-of-frame sequences showed weaker excess twin sharing.

Each donor was a healthy Caucasian. Another study also made use of these data, one on yellow fever vaccine responses in identical twins.

This TCR was sampled from a woman between 18 and 29 years old in good health. Sequences were obtained from PBMCs. The chain combines TRBV20-1 with TRBJ2-1, with D unresolved. In DNA, the CDR3 is TGCAGTGCTAGAGGACCGGGTTACAATGAGCAGTTCTTC. Translated, it gives CSARGPGYNEQFF.